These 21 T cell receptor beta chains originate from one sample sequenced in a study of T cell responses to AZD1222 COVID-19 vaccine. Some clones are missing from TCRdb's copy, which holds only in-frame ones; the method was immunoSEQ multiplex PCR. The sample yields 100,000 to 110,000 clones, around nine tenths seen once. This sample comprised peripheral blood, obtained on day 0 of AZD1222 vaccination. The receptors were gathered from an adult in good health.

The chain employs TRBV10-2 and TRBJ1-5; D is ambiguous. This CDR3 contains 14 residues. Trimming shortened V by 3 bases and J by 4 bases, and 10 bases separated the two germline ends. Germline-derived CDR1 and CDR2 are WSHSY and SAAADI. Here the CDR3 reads CASSDPTGNQPQHF. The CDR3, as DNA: TGCGCCAGCAGTGATCCGACGGGAAATCAGCCCCAGCATTTT.

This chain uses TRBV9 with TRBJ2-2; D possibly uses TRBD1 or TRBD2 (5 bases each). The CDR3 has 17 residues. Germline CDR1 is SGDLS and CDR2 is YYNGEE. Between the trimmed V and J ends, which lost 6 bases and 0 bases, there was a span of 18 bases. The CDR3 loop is CASTKRRGPANTGELFF. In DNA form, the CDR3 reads TGTGCCAGCACCAAACGACGGGGACCCGCGAACACCGGGGAGCTGTTTTTT.

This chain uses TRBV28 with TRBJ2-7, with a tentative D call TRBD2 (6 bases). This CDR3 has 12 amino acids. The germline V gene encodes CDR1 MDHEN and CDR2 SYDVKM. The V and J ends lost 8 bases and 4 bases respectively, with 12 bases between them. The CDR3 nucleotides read TGTGCCAGCGGGGGGACTCTATACGAGCAGTACTTC. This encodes CASGGTLYEQYF.

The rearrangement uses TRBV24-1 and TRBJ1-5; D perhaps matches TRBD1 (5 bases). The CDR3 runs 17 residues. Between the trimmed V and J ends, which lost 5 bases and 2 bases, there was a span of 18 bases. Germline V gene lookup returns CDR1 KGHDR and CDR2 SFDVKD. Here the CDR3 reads CATSGDRTLVGNQPQHF. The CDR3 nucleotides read TGTGCCACCAGTGGGGACCGAACCCTCGTAGGCAATCAGCCCCAGCATTTT.

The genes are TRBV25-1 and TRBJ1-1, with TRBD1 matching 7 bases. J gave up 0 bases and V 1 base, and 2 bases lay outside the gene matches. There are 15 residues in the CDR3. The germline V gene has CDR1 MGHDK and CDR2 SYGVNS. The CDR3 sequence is CASSEWTGMNTEAFF. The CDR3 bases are TGTGCCAGCAGTGAATGGACAGGAATGAACACTGAAGCTTTCTTT.

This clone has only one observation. In DNA form, the CDR3 reads TGTGCCAGCATCGGGATCAGACAGGCTCCTAACTATGGCTACACCTTC. Its translation is CASIGIRQAPNYGYTF. The chain employs TRBV21-1 and TRBJ1-2; the D call in the table, TRBD1, was not verified against the DNA. TRBV21-1 is labeled a pseudogene. CDR3 length equals 16 residues.

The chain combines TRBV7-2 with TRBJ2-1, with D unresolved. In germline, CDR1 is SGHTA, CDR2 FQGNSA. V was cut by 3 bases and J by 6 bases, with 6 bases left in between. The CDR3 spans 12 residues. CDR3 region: CASSFPPNEQFF. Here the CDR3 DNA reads TGTGCCAGCAGCTTTCCCCCCAATGAGCAGTTCTTC.

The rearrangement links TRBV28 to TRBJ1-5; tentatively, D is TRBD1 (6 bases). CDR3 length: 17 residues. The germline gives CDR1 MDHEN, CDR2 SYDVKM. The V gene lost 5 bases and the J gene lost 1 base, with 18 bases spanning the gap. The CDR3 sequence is CASSAPGQSGSNQPQHF. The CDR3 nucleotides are TGTGCCAGCAGTGCCCCTGGACAGTCAGGAAGCAATCAGCCCCAGCATTTT.

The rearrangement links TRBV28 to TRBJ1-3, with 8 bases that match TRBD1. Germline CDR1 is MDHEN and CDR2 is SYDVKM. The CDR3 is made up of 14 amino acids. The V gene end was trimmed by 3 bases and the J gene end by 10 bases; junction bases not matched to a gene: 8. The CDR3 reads CASSFGQGIWTIYF. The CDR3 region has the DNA TGTGCCAGCAGTTTTGGACAGGGAATATGGACCATATATTTT.

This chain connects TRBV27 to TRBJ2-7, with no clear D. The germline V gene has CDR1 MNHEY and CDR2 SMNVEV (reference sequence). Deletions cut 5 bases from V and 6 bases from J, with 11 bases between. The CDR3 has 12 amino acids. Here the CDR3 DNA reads TGTGCCAGCAGTCCCCATAAAGGCGAGCAGTACTTC. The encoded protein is CASSPHKGEQYF.

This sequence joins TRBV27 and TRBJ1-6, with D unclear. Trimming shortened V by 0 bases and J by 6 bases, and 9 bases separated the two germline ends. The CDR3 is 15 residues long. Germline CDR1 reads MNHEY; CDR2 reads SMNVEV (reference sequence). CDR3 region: CASSLSRVLNSPLHF. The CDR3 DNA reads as TGTGCCAGCAGTTTATCGAGGGTCCTTAATTCACCCCTCCACTTT.

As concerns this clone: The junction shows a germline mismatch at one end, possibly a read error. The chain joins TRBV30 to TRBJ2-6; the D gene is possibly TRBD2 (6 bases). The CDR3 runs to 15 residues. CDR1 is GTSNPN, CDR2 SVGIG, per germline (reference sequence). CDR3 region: CAGRTVSSGANVLTF. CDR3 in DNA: TGTGCCGGGAGGACCGTCAGCTCTGGGGCCAACGTCCTGACTTTC.

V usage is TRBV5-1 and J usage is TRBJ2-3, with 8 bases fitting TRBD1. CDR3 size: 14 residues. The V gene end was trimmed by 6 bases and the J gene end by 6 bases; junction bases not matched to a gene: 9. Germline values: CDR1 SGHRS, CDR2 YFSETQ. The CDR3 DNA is TGCGCCAGCACCAGACAGGGGAGATTTGATACGCAGTATTTT. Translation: CASTRQGRFDTQYF.

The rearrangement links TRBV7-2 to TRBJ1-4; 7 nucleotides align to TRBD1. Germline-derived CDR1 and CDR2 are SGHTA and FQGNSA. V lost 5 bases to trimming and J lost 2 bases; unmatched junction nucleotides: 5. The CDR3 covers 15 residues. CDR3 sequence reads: CASSPTGRTNEKLFF. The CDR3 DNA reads TGTGCCAGCAGCCCGACAGGGAGGACTAATGAAAAACTGTTTTTT. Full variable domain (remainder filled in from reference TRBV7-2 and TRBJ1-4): GAGVSQSPSNKVTEKGKDVELRCDPISGHTALYWYRQSLGQGLEFLIYFQGNSAPDKSGLPSDRFSAERTGGSVSTLTIQRTQQEDSAVYLCASSPTGRTNEKLFFGSGTQLSVL.

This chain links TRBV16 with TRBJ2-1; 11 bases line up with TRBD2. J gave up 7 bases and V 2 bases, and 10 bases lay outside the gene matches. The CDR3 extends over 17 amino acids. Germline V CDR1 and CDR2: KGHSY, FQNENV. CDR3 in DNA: TGTGCCAGCAGCCAAAGTCAACTAGCGGGAGATTCAAATGAGCAGTTCTTC. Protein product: CASSQSQLAGDSNEQFF.

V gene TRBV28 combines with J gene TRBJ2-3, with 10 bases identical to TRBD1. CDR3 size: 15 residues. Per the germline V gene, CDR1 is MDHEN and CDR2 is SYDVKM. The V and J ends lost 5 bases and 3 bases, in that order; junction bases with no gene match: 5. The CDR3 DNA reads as TGTGCCAGCAGTACACGGACAGGGGGTACAGATACGCAGTATTTT. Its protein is CASSTRTGGTDTQYF.

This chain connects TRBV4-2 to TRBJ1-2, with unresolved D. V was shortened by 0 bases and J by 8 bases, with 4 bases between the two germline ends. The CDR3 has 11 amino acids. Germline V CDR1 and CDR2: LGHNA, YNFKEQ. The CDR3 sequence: CASSQEEGYTF. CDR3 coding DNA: TGTGCCAGCAGCCAAGAGGAGGGCTACACCTTC.

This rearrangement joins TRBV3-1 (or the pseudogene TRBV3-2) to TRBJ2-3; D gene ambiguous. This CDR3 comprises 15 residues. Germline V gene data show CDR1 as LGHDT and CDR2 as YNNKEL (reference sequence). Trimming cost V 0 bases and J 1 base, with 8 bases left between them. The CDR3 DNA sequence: TGTGCCAGCAGCCAAGATGGGCCCGGCACAGATACGCAGTATTTT. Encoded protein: CASSQDGPGTDTQYF.

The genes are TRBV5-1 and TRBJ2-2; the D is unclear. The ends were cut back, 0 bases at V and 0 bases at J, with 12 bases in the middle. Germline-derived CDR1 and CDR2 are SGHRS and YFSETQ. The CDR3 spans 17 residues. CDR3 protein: CASSLEPATTNTGELFF. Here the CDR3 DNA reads TGCGCCAGCAGCTTGGAACCTGCGACAACGAACACCGGGGAGCTGTTTTTT.

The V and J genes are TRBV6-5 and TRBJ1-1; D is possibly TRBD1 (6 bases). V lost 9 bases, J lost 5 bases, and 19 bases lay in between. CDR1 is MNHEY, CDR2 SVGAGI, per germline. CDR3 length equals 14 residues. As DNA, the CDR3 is TGTGCCAGTAGGCTAGGGGGACTTCAAACTGAAGCTTTCTTT. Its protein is CASRLGGLQTEAFF.

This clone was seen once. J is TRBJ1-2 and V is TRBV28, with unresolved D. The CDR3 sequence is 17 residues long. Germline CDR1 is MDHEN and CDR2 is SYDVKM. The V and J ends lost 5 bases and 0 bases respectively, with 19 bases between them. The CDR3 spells CASSPTWVITTNYGYTF. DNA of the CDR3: TGTGCCAGCAGTCCTACTTGGGTGATCACAACTAACTATGGCTACACCTTC.